This TCR beta chain originates from a study of blood T cell repertoires in COVID-19. Study-wide background: Whether acute or convalescent, the COVID-19 samples came from the United States, Italy and Spain. From T cells, B-cell-depleted T cells, or PBMCs came the material, which was cDNA or gDNA.

V lost 5 bases, J lost 0 bases, and 7 bases stayed unmatched. Germline V gene sequence: CDR1 SEHNR, CDR2 FQNEAQ (reference sequence). The CDR3 is 17 residues long. Original processing notes: Reference gene primer amplification gave estimated nucleated cell counts. Libraries were prepared by immunoSEQ multiplex PCR; TCRdb keeps only in-frame clonotypes and omits some of them. V, J and clone size are taken as reported in that table, and D and trimming were inferred from the DNA itself. Here the sample spans 300,000 to 400,000 clones, around 88% being singletons. This receptor was obtained from a man aged 25 to 40 with active or convalescent COVID-19. The V and J genes are TRBV7-9 and TRBJ1-1, with 12 bases fitting TRBD1. The sequenced sample was peripheral blood. CDR3 nucleotides: TGTGCCAGCAGCCCGGGGACAGGGGGCGGGTTGAACACTGAAGCTTTCTTT. Translating it yields CASSPGTGGGLNTEAFF.